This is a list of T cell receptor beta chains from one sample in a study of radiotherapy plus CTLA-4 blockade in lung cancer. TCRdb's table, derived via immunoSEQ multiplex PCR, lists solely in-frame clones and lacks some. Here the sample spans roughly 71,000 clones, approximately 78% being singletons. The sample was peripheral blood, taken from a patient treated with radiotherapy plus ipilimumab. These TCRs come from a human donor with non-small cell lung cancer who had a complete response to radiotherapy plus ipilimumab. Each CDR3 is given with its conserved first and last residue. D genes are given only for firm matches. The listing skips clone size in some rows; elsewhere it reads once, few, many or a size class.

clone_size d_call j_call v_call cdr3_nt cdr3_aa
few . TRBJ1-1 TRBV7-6 TGTGCCAGCAGCTCAGGAAATGATAGGGGGACTGAAGCTTTCTTT CASSSGNDRGTEAFF
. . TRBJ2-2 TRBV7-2 TGTGCCAGCAGCTCCCCACTAAACGTGTTAACCGGGGAGCTGTTTTTT CASSSPLNVLTGELFF
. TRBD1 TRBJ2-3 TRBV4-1 TGCGCCAGCAGGCGGACAGGCCTCCCCACAGATACGCAGTATTTT CASRRTGLPTDTQYF
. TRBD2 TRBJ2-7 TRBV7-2 TGTGCCAGCAGCTTAAGGGCATATGGGGGGGAAGCTGCCGAGCAGTACTTC CASSLRAYGGEAAEQYF
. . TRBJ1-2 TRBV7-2 TGTGCCAGCAGCCGCAGCACCCGAGCCTATGGCTACACCTTC CASSRSTRAYGYTF
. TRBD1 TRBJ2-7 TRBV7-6 TGTGCCAGCAGTCCTGACAGGGTACGATCCGCTACTGGCGAGCAGTACTTC CASSPDRVRSATGEQYF
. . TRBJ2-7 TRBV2 TGTGCCAGCAGTGAAAGACTAGTGAGCTCCTACGAGCAGTACTTC CASSERLVSSYEQYF
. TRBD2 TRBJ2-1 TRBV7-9 TGTGCCAGCGAGCGGGAGGAGGTTAATGAGCAGTTCTTC CASEREEVNEQFF
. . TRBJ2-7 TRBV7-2 TGTGCCAGCAGCTTTTCATTCTACGAGCAGTACTTC CASSFSFYEQYF
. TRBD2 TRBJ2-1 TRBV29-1 TGCAGCGACCATAGCGGGGGACTTCACAATGAGCAGTTCTTC CSDHSGGLHNEQFF
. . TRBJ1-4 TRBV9 TGTGCCAGCAGCCCGGGCCGAGGGGAAAAACTGTTTTTT CASSPGRGEKLFF
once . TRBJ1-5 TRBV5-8 TGTGCCAGCGGTCCGGTTGGTAGCAATCAGCCCCAGCATTTT CASGPVGSNQPQHF
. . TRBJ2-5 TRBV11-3 TGTGCCAGCAGCTTAGATGACAGCCAAGAGACCCAGTACTTC CASSLDDSQETQYF
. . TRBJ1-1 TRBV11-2 TGTGCCAGCAGCTTAACGCGACAGTTGAACACTGAAGCTTTCTTT CASSLTRQLNTEAFF
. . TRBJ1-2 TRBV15 TGTGCCACCAGCATAAGAGGGTTTAGTGGACAAAGCTACACCTTC CATSIRGFSGQSYTF
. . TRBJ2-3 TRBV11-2 TGTGCCAGCAGCTCCCAGACAGCCACAGATACGCAGTATTTT CASSSQTATDTQYF
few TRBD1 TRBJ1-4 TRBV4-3 TGCGCCAGCAGCTACCAGGGGGCGAGAGAAAAACTGTTTTTT CASSYQGAREKLFF
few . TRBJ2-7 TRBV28 TGTGCCAGCAGTTCTATTCCCTACGAGCAGTACTTC CASSSIPYEQYF
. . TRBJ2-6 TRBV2 TGTGCCAGCACGGCTGGGGCCAACGTCCTGACTTTC CASTAGANVLTF
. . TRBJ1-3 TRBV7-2 TGTGCCAGCAGCTTCTCCGGGACTCCGAGCTCTGGAAACACCATATATTTT CASSFSGTPSSGNTIYF
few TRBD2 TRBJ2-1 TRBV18 TGTGCCAGCTCACCCGCCGCGCCTGGACTAGGGAGAGGTGAGCAGTTCTTC CASSPAAPGLGRGEQFF
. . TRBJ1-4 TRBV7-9 TGTGCCAGCAGCTCCCGCTCGACTAATGAAAAACTGTTTTTT CASSSRSTNEKLFF
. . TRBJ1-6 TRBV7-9 TGCGCCAGCAGCCAAGATCCCGGTAATTCACCCCTCCACTTT CASSQDPGNSPLHF
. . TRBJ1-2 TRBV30 TGTGCCTGGAGAGAGGGGCAGGGTGGCTACACCTTC CAWREGQGGYTF
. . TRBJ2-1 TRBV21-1 TGTGCCAGCAGAGGGACTAGCGGGAGGAACAATGAGCAGTTCTTC CASRGTSGRNNEQFF
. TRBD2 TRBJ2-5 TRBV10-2 TGCGCCAGCAGGGGACTAGCGGGGCTCTGGGGGGAGACCCAGTACTTC CASRGLAGLWGETQYF
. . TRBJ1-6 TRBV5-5 TGTGCCAGCAGCTTGATTTCCGTTTCACCCCTCCACTTT CASSLISVSPLHF
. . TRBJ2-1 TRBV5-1 TGCGCCAGCAGCTTTTCACAGGGCAATGAGCAGTTCTTC CASSFSQGNEQFF